These 2 T cell receptor beta chains came from one sample sequenced in a study of blood T cells in healthy people across ages. Next came a second PCR, run for about 7 to 11 cycles, which used a sample-barcoded 5' primer along with a J-beta primer mix. TCRdb ran MiXCR on the 5' RACE reads and lists one entry per CDR3 protein. In the table there are around 2 million distinct CDR3 sequences, approximately 39% of which are singletons. The sequenced sample was blood. These TCRs come from a human donor in good health.

The chain recombines TRBV5-1 with TRBJ1-6; no definite D call. The germline V and J ends were trimmed by 4 bases and 0 bases, with 11 bases remaining between them. The CDR3 contains 16 residues. Looked up from germline, CDR1 is SGHRS and CDR2 is YFSETQ. CDR3 loop: CASSPTLSSYNSPLHF. The CDR3 region has the DNA TGCGCCAGCAGCCCGACACTGAGCTCCTATAATTCACCCCTCCACTTT.

Turning to this clonotype: This may come from a read error, since a much larger clone is one base off. This chain links TRBV10-3 with TRBJ2-6; no definite D call. V was pared by 4 bases and J by 4 bases, with 17 bases between. The V gene's germline CDR1 is ENHRY and CDR2 SYGVKD. The CDR3 is 17 amino acids. CDR3 DNA sequence: TGTGCCATCAGTGTGTCTTCAGCTTGGGAAGGGGCCAACGTCCTGACTTTC. Amino acids: CAISVSSAWEGANVLTF.